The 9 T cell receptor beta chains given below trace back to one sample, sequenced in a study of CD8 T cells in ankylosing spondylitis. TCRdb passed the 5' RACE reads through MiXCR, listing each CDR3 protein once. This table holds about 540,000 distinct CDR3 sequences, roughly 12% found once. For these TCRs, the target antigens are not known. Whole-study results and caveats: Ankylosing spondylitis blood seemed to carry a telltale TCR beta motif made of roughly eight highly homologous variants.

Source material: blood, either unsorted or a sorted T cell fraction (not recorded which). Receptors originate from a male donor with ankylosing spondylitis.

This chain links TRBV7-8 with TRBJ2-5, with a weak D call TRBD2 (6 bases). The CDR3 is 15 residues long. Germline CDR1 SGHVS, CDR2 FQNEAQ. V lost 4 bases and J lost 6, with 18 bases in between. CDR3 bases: TGTGCCAGCAGCTCGACCTTCGGAGGGTTTCAGACCCAGTACTTC. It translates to CASSSTFGGFQTQYF.

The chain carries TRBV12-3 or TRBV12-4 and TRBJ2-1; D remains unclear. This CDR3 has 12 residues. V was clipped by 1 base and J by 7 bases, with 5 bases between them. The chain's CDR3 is CASSLVMNEQFF. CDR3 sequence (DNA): TGTGCCAGCAGTTTAGTTATGAATGAGCAGTTCTTC.

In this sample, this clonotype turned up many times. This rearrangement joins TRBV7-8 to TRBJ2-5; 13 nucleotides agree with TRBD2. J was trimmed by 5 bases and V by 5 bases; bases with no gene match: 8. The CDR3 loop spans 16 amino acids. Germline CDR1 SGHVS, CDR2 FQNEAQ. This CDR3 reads CASSGWTSGSGETQYF. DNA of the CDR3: TGTGCCAGCAGCGGGTGGACTAGCGGGAGTGGGGAGACCCAGTACTTC.

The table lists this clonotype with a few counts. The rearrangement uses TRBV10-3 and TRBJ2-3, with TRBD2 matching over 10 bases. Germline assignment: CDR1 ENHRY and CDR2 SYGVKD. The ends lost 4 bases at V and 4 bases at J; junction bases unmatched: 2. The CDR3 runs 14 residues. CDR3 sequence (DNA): TGTGCCATCAGTGTTAGCGGGAGGTCAGATACGCAGTATTTT. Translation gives CAISVSGRSDTQYF.

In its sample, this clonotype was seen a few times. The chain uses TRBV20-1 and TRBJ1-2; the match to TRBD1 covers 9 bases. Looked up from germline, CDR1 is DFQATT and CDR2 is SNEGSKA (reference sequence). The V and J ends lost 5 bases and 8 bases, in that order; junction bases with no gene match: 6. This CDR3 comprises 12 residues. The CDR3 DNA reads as TGCAGTGCTGACCGGGACAGGGTCGGCTACACCTTC. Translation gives CSADRDRVGYTF.

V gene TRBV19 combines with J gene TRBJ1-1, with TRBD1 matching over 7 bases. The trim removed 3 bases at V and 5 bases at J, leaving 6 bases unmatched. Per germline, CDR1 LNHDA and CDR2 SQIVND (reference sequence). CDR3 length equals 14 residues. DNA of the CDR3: TGTGCCAGTAGTATTGAGGGGGCCGGTACTGAAGCTTTCTTT. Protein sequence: CASSIEGAGTEAFF.

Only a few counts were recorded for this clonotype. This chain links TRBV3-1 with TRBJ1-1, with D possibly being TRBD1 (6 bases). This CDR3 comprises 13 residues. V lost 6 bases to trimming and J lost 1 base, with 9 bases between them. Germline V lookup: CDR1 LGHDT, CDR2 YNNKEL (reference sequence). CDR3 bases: TGTGCCAGCAGACTACAGGGGAACACTGAAGCTTTCTTT. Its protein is CASRLQGNTEAFF.

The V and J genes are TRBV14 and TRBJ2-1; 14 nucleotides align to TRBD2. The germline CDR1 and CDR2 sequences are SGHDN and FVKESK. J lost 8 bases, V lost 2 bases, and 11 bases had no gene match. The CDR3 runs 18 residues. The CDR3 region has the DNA TGTGCCAGCAGCCAAAGGGGGACTAGCGGGAGTCTCTGGGATGAGCAGTTCTTC. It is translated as CASSQRGTSGSLWDEQFF. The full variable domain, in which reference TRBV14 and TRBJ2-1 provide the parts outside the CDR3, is EAGVTQFPSHSVIEKGQTVTLRCDPISGHDNLYWYRRVMGKEIKFLLHFVKESKQDESGMPNNRFLAERTGGTYSTLKVQPAELEDSGVYFCASSQRGTSGSLWDEQFFGPGTRLTVL.

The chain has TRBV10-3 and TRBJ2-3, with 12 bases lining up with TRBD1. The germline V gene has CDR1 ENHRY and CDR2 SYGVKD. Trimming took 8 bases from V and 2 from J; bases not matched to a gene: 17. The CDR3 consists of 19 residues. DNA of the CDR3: TGTGCCATCCGACCCTCCGGGACAGGGGGCACAGGCTCCACAGATACGCAGTATTTT. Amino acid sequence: CAIRPSGTGGTGSTDTQYF.